The next 17 T cell receptor beta chains were all read from a single sample in a study of human T cells and chemical hapten exposure. Using its own MiXCR run on the RACE reads, TCRdb lists one record per CDR3 protein. Among approximately 80,000 distinct CDR3 sequences listed, approximately 11% were seen once. Time point here: patch test 3, about 24 weeks after DPC sensitization. Treatment described: therapeutic diphenylcyclopropenone sensitization with weekly scalp DPC. Sample: whole blood, taken in connection with sensitization to the hapten diphenylcyclopropenone (DPC). The receptors here all came from a woman between 45 and 60 years old with alopecia areata. Some clones in this sample may be carry-over from other donors' samples.

This chain links TRBV7-9 with TRBJ1-5; 11 bases are a match to TRBD1. There are 16 residues in the CDR3. Trimming took 2 bases from V and 2 from J; bases not matched to a gene: 2. Germline V lookup: CDR1 SEHNR, CDR2 FQNEAQ (reference sequence). The CDR3 is CASSLMGQGGNQPQHF. CDR3 in DNA: TGTGCCAGCAGCTTAATGGGACAGGGGGGCAATCAGCCCCAGCATTTT.

This clonotype came up a few times. The genes are TRBV30 and TRBJ1-6, with D possibly being TRBD1 (5 bases). Per the germline V gene, CDR1 is GTSNPN and CDR2 is SVGIG (reference sequence). The ends were cut back, 1 base at V and 5 bases at J, with 12 bases in the middle. CDR3 size: 15 residues. CDR3 in DNA: TGTGCCTGGAGTGGCAGGGTTAGACATAATTCACCCCTCCACTTT. Protein: CAWSGRVRHNSPLHF.

This clonotype was detected a few times. The J gene is TRBJ2-5, the V gene TRBV7-2; D is undetermined. V was pared by 5 bases and J by 7 bases, with 20 bases between. Germline CDR1 SGHTA, CDR2 FQGNSA. The CDR3 covers 15 residues. This CDR3 is CASSPTFSEKGTQYF. CDR3 nucleotides: TGTGCCAGCAGCCCTACCTTCTCGGAGAAGGGGACCCAGTACTTC.

The V call is TRBV12-3 or TRBV12-4, the J call TRBJ2-2, with 11 bases lining up with TRBD1. There are 15 residues in the CDR3. J was trimmed by 4 bases and V by 5 bases; bases with no gene match: 3. The CDR3 nucleotides read TGTGCCAGCAGTGGGACAGGGGGGTTCACCGGGGAGCTGTTTTTT. Encoded protein: CASSGTGGFTGELFF.

This clonotype was seen more than once but under ten times. Written as DNA, the CDR3 is TGCGCCAGCAGTCTGGGCCAGGGGGTCACCGGGGAGCTGTTTTTT. Its protein is CASSLGQGVTGELFF. The rearrangement uses TRBV5-1 and TRBJ2-2, with 7 bases identical to TRBD1. V lost 5 bases to trimming and J lost 4 bases; unmatched junction nucleotides: 8. Per the germline V gene, CDR1 is SGHRS and CDR2 is YFSETQ. The CDR3 sequence is 15 residues long.

The sample holds a few counts of this clonotype. The chain has TRBV5-1 and TRBJ1-1, with a possible D match to TRBD1 (5 bases). V lost 5 bases and J lost 2, with 16 bases in between. The length of the CDR3 is 15 residues. In germline, CDR1 is SGHRS, CDR2 YFSETQ. CDR3 in amino acids: CASRSQGGANTEAFF. CDR3 bases: TGCGCCAGCAGATCCCAAGGAGGGGCCAACACTGAAGCTTTCTTT. Using reference TRBV5-1 and TRBJ1-1 for the parts outside the CDR3, the full variable domain is KAGVTQTPRYLIKTRGQQVTLSCSPISGHRSVSWYQQTPGQGLQFLFEYFSETQRNKGNFPGRFSGRQFSNSRSEMNVSTLELGDSALYLCASRSQGGANTEAFFGQGTRLTVV.

This clonotype appeared many times. The chain has TRBV6-6 and TRBJ2-7; D ambiguous. Trimming removed 7 bases at V and 0 bases at J, with 13 bases between. The CDR3 spans 14 residues. Per the germline V gene, CDR1 is MNHNY and CDR2 is SVGAGI (reference sequence). The CDR3 is CASTAGFSSYEQYF. The CDR3 coding sequence is TGTGCCAGCACCGCCGGCTTTAGCTCCTACGAGCAGTACTTC.

The chain links TRBV29-1 to TRBJ2-2; TRBD2 matches at 15 bases. The V gene's germline CDR1 is SQVTM and CDR2 ANQGSEA. The CDR3 is 16 amino acids. V lost 7 bases, J lost 4 bases, and 7 bases stayed unmatched. Here the CDR3 DNA reads TGCAGCGGCAGGGAGGGACTAGCGGGAGGCACCGGGGAGCTGTTTTTT. Its translation is CSGREGLAGGTGELFF.

This clonotype was seen at least ten times. The chain combines TRBV7-2 with TRBJ2-7; no definite D call. V dropped 5 bases and J dropped 5 bases, with 7 bases sitting between them. This CDR3 is built from 11 residues. Germline V gene sequence: CDR1 SGHTA, CDR2 FQGNSA. This chain's CDR3 is CASSRVDEQYF. The CDR3 nucleotides read TGTGCCAGCAGCCGCGTAGACGAGCAGTACTTC.

The rearrangement joins TRBV11-3 to TRBJ2-7, with 10 bases identical to TRBD2. CDR1 is SGHNT and CDR2 is YENEEA in the germline V gene. This CDR3 spans 16 amino acids. After removal of 6 bases from V and 0 bases from J, the junction contained 8 bases not matched to a gene. As DNA, the CDR3 is TGTGCCAGCAGTCCCAGCTGGACTAGCGGCTCCTACGAGCAGTACTTC. Its protein product is CASSPSWTSGSYEQYF.

As for this clonotype: At one boundary the junction diverges from the germline segment, which might be a read error. The chain combines TRBV28 with TRBJ2-3, with D possibly matching TRBD1 (6 bases). Germline values: CDR1 MDHEN, CDR2 SYDVKM. The CDR3 is made up of 17 amino acids. The CDR3 DNA is TGTGCCGGCAGACCTCCAGGGACAATTGAGACCACAGATACGCAGTATTTT. This gives the protein CAGRPPGTIETTDTQYF. Full variable domain (remainder filled in from reference TRBV28 and TRBJ2-3): DVKVTQSSRYLVKRTGEKVFLECVQDMDHENMFWYRQDPGLGLRLIYFSYDVKMKEKGDIPEGYSVSREKKERFSLILESASTNQTSMYLCAGRPPGTIETTDTQYFGPGTRLTVL.

At least ten counts were recorded for this clonotype. CDR3: CASSPLGPQETQYF. The CDR3 DNA follows: TGTGCCAGCTCACCGTTAGGTCCCCAAGAGACCCAGTACTTC. The chain joins TRBV18 to TRBJ2-5; unclear D gene. This CDR3 has 14 amino acids. Germline CDR1 is KGHSH and CDR2 is LQKENI. Deletions cut 3 bases from V and 1 base from J, with 9 bases between.

This clonotype has a count of ten or more. V and J are TRBV20-1 and TRBJ2-7; no reliable D call. Trimming cost V 3 bases and J 4 bases, with 7 bases left between them. The CDR3 is 11 residues long. Germline loops: CDR1 DFQATT, CDR2 SNEGSKA (reference sequence). The CDR3 DNA reads TGCAGTGCTAGGGGTGGATACGAGCAGTACTTC. Translating gives CSARGGYEQYF.

This clonotype was seen more than once but under ten times. The rearrangement links TRBV20-1 to TRBJ2-5; D ambiguous. The germline V and J ends were trimmed by 6 bases and 1 base, with 12 bases remaining between them. In germline, CDR1 is DFQATT, CDR2 SNEGSKA (reference sequence). The CDR3 has 13 residues. The CDR3 protein is CSASPVLQETQYF. Written as DNA, the CDR3 is TGCAGTGCCAGCCCCGTGCTCCAAGAGACCCAGTACTTC.

The chain couples TRBV12-3 or TRBV12-4 to TRBJ2-5, with D uncertain. The ends were cut back, 10 bases at V and 4 bases at J, with 13 bases in the middle. The CDR3 is made up of 12 amino acids. In nucleotides, the CDR3 is TGTGCCACAAGCGCACAGAGAGAGACCCAGTACTTC. Its protein product is CATSAQRETQYF.

This clonotype showed up just a few times. This chain links TRBV20-1 with TRBJ2-7; no definite D call. Trimming removed 0 bases from V and 7 bases from J, with 13 bases in between. This CDR3 has 13 residues. The germline V gene has CDR1 DFQATT and CDR2 SNEGSKA (reference sequence). The CDR3 reads CSARDLIVREQYF. The CDR3 nucleotides are TGCAGTGCTAGAGATCTCATCGTCAGAGAGCAGTACTTC.

The CDR3 sequence is CSARDRGGSIDEQYF. The CDR3 region has the DNA TGCAGTGCTAGAGACCGCGGCGGGAGTATCGACGAGCAGTACTTC. This chain links TRBV20-1 with TRBJ2-7; 7 bases align to TRBD2. This CDR3 spans 15 amino acids. With V trimmed by 0 bases and J by 5 bases, 10 bases remained unmatched. From germline, CDR1 is DFQATT and CDR2 SNEGSKA (reference sequence).